Below, one T cell receptor (beta chain) is given with its context. Its cognate antigen is unknown. The data derive from a study of cytomegalovirus exposure and HLA in healthy donors. Some clones are missing from TCRdb's copy, which holds only in-frame ones; the method was immunoSEQ multiplex PCR. The table records hundreds of thousands of clones, about 90% of them present only once. The germline gives CDR1 SQVTM, CDR2 ANQGSEA. There are 16 residues in the CDR3. V lost 3 bases to trimming and J lost 0 bases; unmatched junction nucleotides: 7. Whole-study results and caveats: The study designated about 160 TCR beta chains cytomegalovirus-associated.

The V call is TRBV29-1, the J call TRBJ2-1; TRBD2 aligns across 8 bases. Specimen: PBMCs. The source of this sequence is a man aged 18-30 years in good health and CMV-seropositive. CDR3 sequence reads: CSVDATTSGSYNEQFF. DNA of the CDR3: TGCAGCGTTGATGCAACTACTAGCGGCTCCTACAATGAGCAGTTCTTC.